This passage covers 11 T cell receptor beta chains from one sample sequenced in a study of blood T cell repertoires in COVID-19. Repertoires were generated with immunoSEQ multiplex PCR, while TCRdb's copy carries only in-frame clones and drops some. The table records about 280,000 clones, approximately 90% of them present only once. Sequenced material: PBMCs or T cells enriched from blood (not recorded which). These receptors originate from a man aged 40-49 years who had been exposed to COVID-19.

CDR3 nucleotide sequence: TGTGCCAGCCACCCCAGTGGGACCGACAGGTACATGAACACTGAAGCTTTCTTT. Translated, it gives CASHPSGTDRYMNTEAFF. This chain connects TRBV7-9 to TRBJ1-1; D is possibly TRBD1 (6 bases). Trimming removed 8 bases at V and 0 bases at J, with 25 bases between. The germline V gene has CDR1 SEHNR and CDR2 FQNEAQ (reference sequence). This CDR3 comprises 18 residues.

The CDR3 region has the DNA TGCGCCAGCAGCCAAGACAACTTGGGAGCGGGTTTAAAGAGCTCCAAAAACATTCAGTACTTC. Translation gives CASSQDNLGAGLKSSKNIQYF. V usage is TRBV4-3 and J usage is TRBJ2-4; D is perhaps TRBD2 (6 bases). Trimming cost V 0 bases and J 2 bases, with 26 bases left between them. The V gene's germline CDR1 is LGHNA and CDR2 YSLEER. The CDR3 length is 21 residues.

V usage is TRBV3-1 (or the pseudogene TRBV3-2) and J usage is TRBJ2-5; the D gene is possibly TRBD2 (5 bases). The CDR3 has 12 residues. The V end was cut by 8 bases, the J end by 5 bases, with 12 bases between. Germline assignment: CDR1 LGHDT and CDR2 YNNKEL (reference sequence). The CDR3 region is CASFTRGETQYF. CDR3 in DNA: TGTGCCAGCTTTACACGCGGGGAGACCCAGTACTTC.

This clone was counted once. The chain employs TRBV12-3 or TRBV12-4 and TRBJ1-2; D perhaps matches TRBD1 (5 bases). The CDR3 contains 13 residues. Trimming left V 6 bases short and J 1 base short, with 9 bases between. The CDR3 bases are TGTGCCAGCAGCCGCCAGGGTAACTATGGCTACACCTTC. Its translation: CASSRQGNYGYTF.

Notes on this clone: Other DNA sequences in the same sample also yield this CDR3. The rearrangement links TRBV5-4 to TRBJ1-1; D is uncertain. Germline V gene lookup returns CDR1 SGHNT and CDR2 YYREEE (reference sequence). V lost 0 bases and J 0 bases, leaving 6 bases between the germline ends. This CDR3 comprises 14 residues. The CDR3 protein is CASSLGQMNTEAFF. CDR3 sequence (DNA): TGTGCCAGCAGCTTGGGCCAGATGAACACTGAAGCTTTCTTT.

This clone was recorded a few times. The gene calls are TRBV7-3 and TRBJ2-2; the match to TRBD1 covers 9 bases. CDR1 is SGHTA and CDR2 is FQGTGA in the germline V gene. CDR3 length: 15 amino acids. The trim removed 2 bases at V and 4 bases at J, leaving 2 bases unmatched. The CDR3 nucleotides read TGTGCCAGCAGCTTACCGGGACAGGGCACCGGGGAGCTGTTTTTT. It specifies CASSLPGQGTGELFF.

The chain employs TRBV16 and TRBJ2-2; D unresolved. The CDR3 extends over 14 amino acids. The germline gives CDR1 KGHSY, CDR2 FQNENV. V was shortened by 8 bases and J by 1 base, with 11 bases between the two germline ends. In DNA, the CDR3 is TGTGCCAGCCGCAATAACAAGAACACCGGGGAGCTGTTTTTT. Translation gives CASRNNKNTGELFF. Variable domain in full (rest from reference TRBV16 and TRBJ2-2): GEEVAQTPKHLVRGEGQKAKLYCAPIKGHSYVFWYQQVLKNEFKFLISFQNENVFDETGMPKERFSAKCLPNSPCSLEIQATKLEDSAVYFCASRNNKNTGELFFGEGSRLTVL.

V and J are TRBV6-5 and TRBJ1-2; D gene unclear. Germline CDR1 is MNHEY and CDR2 is SVGAGI. V lost 0 bases to trimming and J lost 4 bases, with 12 bases between them. The CDR3 covers 15 residues. The CDR3 here is CASSYSRGAPYGYTF. DNA for the CDR3: TGTGCCAGCAGTTACTCGCGCGGAGCCCCCTATGGCTACACCTTC.

The J gene is TRBJ1-1, the V gene TRBV29-1; 8 nucleotides line up with TRBD1. Germline values: CDR1 SQVTM, CDR2 ANQGSEA. V lost 6 bases, J lost 6 bases, and 3 bases stayed unmatched. The CDR3 is made up of 11 amino acids. As DNA, the CDR3 is TGCAGCGTCGTCAGGGGGCCTGAAGCTTTCTTT. Its translation: CSVVRGPEAFF.

The chain couples TRBV5-4 to TRBJ1-6; 8 bases fit TRBD1. This CDR3 has 13 residues. The germline CDR1 and CDR2 sequences are SGHNT and YYREEE (reference sequence). Trimming took 4 bases from V and 9 from J; bases not matched to a gene: 3. For the CDR3, the DNA is TGTGCCAGCAGCGGACAGGGAGGTTCACCCCTCCACTTT. It specifies CASSGQGGSPLHF.

This chain connects TRBV28 to TRBJ2-1; the D gene is possibly TRBD1 (6 bases). V lost 5 bases, J lost 9 bases, and 17 bases lay in between. This CDR3 has 14 amino acids. In germline, CDR1 is MDHEN, CDR2 SYDVKM. The CDR3 bases are TGTGCCAGCAGTCTCCTCACAGGGTATGGTGAGCAGTTCTTC. Its translation: CASSLLTGYGEQFF.